The 8 T cell receptor beta chains listed next were all sequenced from one sample in a study of vaccination effects on CD4 cells after COVID-19. Antigen specificity for these receptors is unknown. Investigators separated out CD4+ T cells once more than nine days of culture had passed. The table came from immunoSEQ multiplex PCR; TCRdb's copy has only in-frame clones and leaves some out. The sample carries about 46,000 clones, 74% recorded once. The sample in question was CD4+ T cells from PBMCs cultured without peptide, obtained before COVID-19 vaccination. The receptors come from a human donor who had a prior SARS-CoV-2 infection.

The V and J genes are TRBV2 and TRBJ2-7; 8 bases match TRBD2. V lost 4 bases to trimming and J lost 1 base; unmatched junction nucleotides: 6. This CDR3 contains 15 residues. Germline V gives CDR1 SNHLY, CDR2 FYNNEI. This CDR3 reads CASSGGAGVSYEQYF. The CDR3 DNA reads TGTGCCAGCAGTGGTGGAGCGGGGGTTTCCTACGAGCAGTACTTC. Variable domain in full (rest from reference TRBV2 and TRBJ2-7): EPEVTQTPSHQVTQMGQEVILRCVPISNHLYFYWYRQILGQKVEFLVSFYNNEISEKSEIFDDQFSVERPDGSNFTLKIRSTKLEDSAMYFCASSGGAGVSYEQYFGPGTRLTVT.

The rearrangement uses TRBV28 and TRBJ1-4; a possible D gene is TRBD1 (6 bases). With 6 bases removed from V and 0 bases from J, the gap between germline ends came to 17 bases. Germline-derived CDR1 and CDR2 are MDHEN and SYDVKM. The CDR3 length is 17 residues. The CDR3 sequence is CASRPAPDSSTNEKLFF. The CDR3 DNA reads as TGTGCCAGCAGACCGGCGCCGGACAGTTCAACTAATGAAAAACTGTTTTTT.

The table lists this clone with a count of one. V is TRBV7-8 and J is TRBJ2-1, with 8 bases matching TRBD2. This CDR3 comprises 17 residues. J was trimmed by 9 bases and V by 5 bases; bases with no gene match: 18. Germline assignment: CDR1 SGHVS and CDR2 FQNEAQ. Here the CDR3 DNA reads TGTGCCAGCAGCCCCACACCGGGGTCGGGAGGGTTCGGTGAGCAGTTCTTC. Protein: CASSPTPGSGGFGEQFF.

This clone was observed a single time. The chain combines TRBV15 with TRBJ2-5; TRBD1 aligns across 8 bases. The germline CDR1 and CDR2 sequences are LNHNV and YYDKDF (reference sequence). The CDR3 totals 15 residues. V trimming: 3 bases; J trimming: 4 bases; junction bases outside the gene matches: 7. The CDR3 region has the DNA TGTGCCACCAGCAGGGATGGACAGGGTCTAGAGACCCAGTACTTC. Protein: CATSRDGQGLETQYF.

The chain has TRBV19 and TRBJ2-5; 8 positions agree with TRBD2. CDR3 length equals 14 residues. After removal of 2 bases from V and 4 bases from J, the junction contained 3 bases not matched to a gene. Germline V lookup: CDR1 LNHDA, CDR2 SQIVND (reference sequence). CDR3 coding DNA: TGTGCCAGTAGTATAACGCTAGCGGGAGAGACCCAGTACTTC. Its translation: CASSITLAGETQYF.

CDR3 DNA sequence: TGCGCCAGCAGCTTGATGGGACAGGGGGTTATTGAGCAGTTCTTC. Translation gives CASSLMGQGVIEQFF. The chain has TRBV5-1 and TRBJ2-1; 11 nucleotides line up with TRBD1. Trimming removed 1 base from V and 9 bases from J; junction bases left unmatched: 6. The germline V gene encodes CDR1 SGHRS and CDR2 YFSETQ. CDR3 length: 15 amino acids.

The rearrangement joins TRBV5-4 to TRBJ2-2; 13 nucleotides line up with TRBD2. Germline V gives CDR1 SGHNT, CDR2 YYREEE (reference sequence). J was trimmed by 1 base and V by 4 bases; bases with no gene match: 4. CDR3 length: 17 residues. CDR3 sequence reads: CASSQLAGGENTGELFF. The DNA for the CDR3 is TGTGCCAGCAGCCAACTAGCGGGGGGGGAGAACACCGGGGAGCTGTTTTTT.

There are a few counts of this clone. In DNA, the CDR3 is TGTGCCAGCAGCCAAGATGATTTAGCGGGGGGCCTTACCTACAATGAGCAGTTCTTC. It translates to CASSQDDLAGGLTYNEQFF. This sequence joins TRBV3-1 (or the pseudogene TRBV3-2) and TRBJ2-1, with 10 bases aligning to TRBD2. Trimming took 0 bases from V and 2 from J; bases not matched to a gene: 10. The CDR3 runs 19 residues. Germline-derived CDR1 and CDR2 are LGHDT and YNNKEL (reference sequence).